This TCR beta chain was documented in a study of beta chain features in type 1 diabetes. The study, taken as a whole, reports: In all four CD4+ subsets, TCRB CDR3 length was significantly, moderately reduced in type 1 diabetes. Sequencing from cDNA could over-represent high-TCR-expressing cells.

Since all of the isolated RNA was reverse transcribed, expressed TCRB transcripts were what got sequenced. Sequenced by immunoSEQ multiplex PCR; TCRdb stores in-frame clones only, minus some. The sample lists approximately 100,000 clones; 25% to 35% were seen once. Between the trimmed V and J ends, which lost 4 bases and 7 bases, there was a span of 16 bases. The length of the CDR3 is 14 residues. Germline CDR1 SNHLY, CDR2 FYNNEI. Notes on this clone: What it binds is unknown.

The source is a woman between 18 and 29 years old with type 1 diabetes. The specimen was central memory CD4+ T cells from blood. V gene TRBV2 combines with J gene TRBJ1-2; no clear D gene. CDR3 DNA: TGTGCCAGCAGTGTGCCCTCAGGTGGAATTGGCTACACCTTC. It codes for CASSVPSGGIGYTF.